Below are 24 T cell receptor beta chains sequenced from a single sample in a study of T-cell reconstitution after alpha-beta-depleted transplantation in children. Preparation of the TCRbeta library involved a method that used unique molecular identifiers. MiXCR, applied by TCRdb to the PCR reads, yields one record per CDR3 protein. The table shows nearly 200,000 distinct CDR3 sequences, with 5% to 7.5% occurring only once. This material consisted of PBMCs, taken before TCRalphabeta/CD19-depleted stem cell transplant. These receptors were obtained from a girl less than two years old with combined immunodeficiency, due to receive a stem cell transplant.

In this sample, this clonotype turned up many times. The CDR3 nucleotides are TGTGCCAGAATGACTAGCTTCTACGAGCAGTACTTC. Translated: CARMTSFYEQYF. The chain combines TRBV9 with TRBJ2-7; 7 bases are shared with TRBD2. Trimming removed 8 bases from V and 3 bases from J; junction bases left unmatched: 5. The CDR3 has 12 amino acids. CDR1 is SGDLS and CDR2 is YYNGEE in the germline V gene. Full variable domain (outside the CDR3, taken from reference TRBV9 and TRBJ2-7): DSGVTQTPKHLITATGQRVTLRCSPRSGDLSVYWYQQSLDQGLQFLIQYYNGEERAKGNILERFSAQQFPDLHSELNLSSLELGDSALYFCARMTSFYEQYFGPGTRLTVT.

This clonotype was seen a handful of times. This chain's CDR3 is CSAPDRFIGAFF. CDR3 DNA: TGCAGTGCGCCAGACAGGTTCATAGGGGCTTTCTTT. The V call is TRBV20-1, the J call TRBJ1-1; D is perhaps TRBD1 (6 bases). The V and J ends lost 6 bases and 11 bases respectively, with 19 bases between them. Germline lookup yields CDR1 DFQATT and CDR2 SNEGSKA (reference sequence). There are 12 residues in the CDR3.

This clonotype was seen many times. The genes are TRBV28 and TRBJ2-3, with D tentatively TRBD2 (5 bases). Trimming took off 4 bases at V and 5 bases at J, with 10 bases between the two ends. Looked up from germline, CDR1 is MDHEN and CDR2 is SYDVKM. There are 13 residues in the CDR3. The CDR3, as DNA: TGTGCCAGCAGTTCCCTACTAGGAGATACGCAGTATTTT. Translated, it gives CASSSLLGDTQYF.

This clonotype was detected ten times or more. This chain connects TRBV6-5 to TRBJ1-6; D is uncertain. The germline CDR1 and CDR2 sequences are MNHEY and SVGAGI. CDR3 length: 16 amino acids. V gave up 2 bases and J gave up 9 bases, with 17 bases separating them. CDR3 nucleotide sequence: TGTGCCAGCAGTTACGGGTCAGTTGGTGAAGGTTCACCCCTCCACTTT. Translation: CASSYGSVGEGSPLHF.

This clonotype was counted at least ten times. This chain joins TRBV27 and TRBJ2-7; the D gene is possibly TRBD1 (6 bases). The V and J ends lost 0 bases and 4 bases respectively, with 16 bases between them. This CDR3 contains 16 residues. Germline CDR1 reads MNHEY; CDR2 reads SMNVEV (reference sequence). The CDR3 nucleotides are TGTGCCAGCAGTTTATCGGGGGCAGGGGTCCTTTACGAGCAGTACTTC. This codes for CASSLSGAGVLYEQYF.

This clonotype was seen repeatedly, ten times or more. The rearrangement uses TRBV12-3 or TRBV12-4 and TRBJ2-1; D perhaps matches TRBD2 (5 bases). Trimming took 7 bases from V and 2 from J, leaving 15 bases between them. The CDR3 extends over 15 amino acids. CDR3 coding DNA: TGTGCCAGCACCCCCGCGGGTGGAGCCTACAATGAGCAGTTCTTC. Its translation: CASTPAGGAYNEQFF.

The chain employs TRBV28 and TRBJ2-7; D unclear. The germline V and J ends were trimmed by 6 bases and 3 bases, with 15 bases remaining between them. Germline CDR1 is MDHEN and CDR2 is SYDVKM. CDR3 length: 14 residues. The CDR3 sequence is CASSSPPIGYEQYF. CDR3 in DNA: TGTGCCAGCAGCTCCCCTCCCATCGGCTACGAGCAGTACTTC.

The CDR3 spells CSVSPRMWYGYTF. As DNA, the CDR3 is TGCAGCGTTTCACCCCGCATGTGGTATGGCTACACCTTC. The chain carries TRBV29-1 and TRBJ1-2; D uncertain. Trimming shortened V by 5 bases and J by 5 bases, and 15 bases separated the two germline ends. In germline, CDR1 is SQVTM, CDR2 ANQGSEA. The CDR3 loop spans 13 amino acids.

The sample holds many counts of this clonotype. This rearrangement joins TRBV15 to TRBJ2-1; 9 bases fit TRBD2. This CDR3 region has 15 residues. Germline CDR1 reads LNHNV; CDR2 reads YYDKDF (reference sequence). Trimming at V came to 8 bases and at J to 5 bases, leaving 10 bases not matched to a gene. DNA of the CDR3: TGTGCCACCCGGCGGGGGCTAGCGGGGAACAATGAGCAGTTCTTC. It encodes CATRRGLAGNNEQFF.

This clonotype was detected many times. The J gene is TRBJ2-1, the V gene TRBV20-1; TRBD2 matches at 12 bases. In germline, CDR1 is DFQATT, CDR2 SNEGSKA (reference sequence). CDR3 size: 16 residues. The J segment lost 5 bases and the V segment lost 1 base, leaving 6 bases of the junction unmatched. CDR3 in DNA: TGCAGTGCTAGAGTATCCCTAGCGGGAGGGGACAATGAGCAGTTCTTC. It translates to CSARVSLAGGDNEQFF.

This chain links TRBV7-2 with TRBJ2-7; D is perhaps TRBD1 (6 bases). Germline CDR1 SGHTA, CDR2 FQGNSA. V gave up 3 bases and J gave up 1 base, with 13 bases separating them. The CDR3 extends over 15 amino acids. CDR3 amino acids: CASSLTYRASYEQYF. In DNA, the CDR3 is TGTGCCAGCAGCTTGACCTACAGGGCTTCCTACGAGCAGTACTTC.

The chain combines TRBV14 with TRBJ2-7; 10 nucleotides align to TRBD2. V was pared by 2 bases and J by 9 bases, with 10 bases of the junction left unmatched. The germline V gene has CDR1 SGHDN and CDR2 FVKESK. The CDR3 spans 15 residues. This CDR3 reads CASSQTGTSARPQYF. CDR3 nucleotides: TGTGCCAGCAGCCAAACCGGGACTAGCGCCCGCCCGCAGTACTTC.

There are a few counts of this clonotype. This chain joins TRBV20-1 and TRBJ2-3; 12 nucleotides agree with TRBD2. Trimming took 7 bases from V and 2 from J; bases not matched to a gene: 10. The germline gives CDR1 DFQATT, CDR2 SNEGSKA (reference sequence). This CDR3 has 16 amino acids. CDR3 DNA sequence: TGCAGTGTCTTGAATAGACTAGCGGGGGCCACAGATACGCAGTATTTT. Protein sequence: CSVLNRLAGATDTQYF.

This clonotype was counted ten times or more. The chain links TRBV20-1 to TRBJ2-7; 12 bases align to TRBD2. The CDR3 runs 16 residues. The germline CDR1 and CDR2 sequences are DFQATT and SNEGSKA (reference sequence). J was trimmed by 6 bases and V by 0 bases; bases with no gene match: 9. The CDR3 loop reads CSARDAITSGGREQYF. The DNA for the CDR3 is TGCAGTGCTAGAGATGCGATAACTAGCGGGGGGCGCGAGCAGTACTTC.

This clonotype was observed at least ten times. The V call is TRBV12-3 or TRBV12-4, the J call TRBJ1-4; a possible D gene is TRBD1 (6 bases). With 7 bases removed from V and 8 bases from J, the gap between germline ends came to 14 bases. The CDR3 loop spans 13 amino acids. The CDR3 nucleotides are TGTGCCAGCACGAGTTGGCAGGGGGAAAAACTGTTTTTT. Translation: CASTSWQGEKLFF.

At least ten counts were recorded for this clonotype. The V call is TRBV29-1, the J call TRBJ1-1; tentative D call: TRBD1 (6 bases). V lost 4 bases and J 3 bases, leaving 18 bases between the germline ends. Germline V lookup: CDR1 SQVTM, CDR2 ANQGSEA. This CDR3 spans 15 amino acids. The DNA for the CDR3 is TGCAGCGTTGGCCCCGAAGGGGGGCAGTACACTGAAGCTTTCTTT. Translated: CSVGPEGGQYTEAFF.

This clonotype was seen ten or more times. The chain recombines TRBV6-5 with TRBJ2-7, with 8 bases that match TRBD2. Germline V gene lookup returns CDR1 MNHEY and CDR2 SVGAGI. V lost 1 base to trimming and J lost 9 bases; unmatched junction nucleotides: 5. The CDR3 runs to 13 residues. CDR3 region: CASSYFGRAGQYF. The DNA for the CDR3 is TGTGCCAGCAGTTACTTCGGGAGGGCAGGGCAGTACTTC.

This rearrangement joins TRBV7-3 to TRBJ2-1; TRBD1 or TRBD2 may be the D gene (6 bases each). The CDR3 has 16 amino acids. Trimming took 6 bases from V and 9 from J, leaving 24 bases between them. Germline CDR1 SGHTA, CDR2 FQGTGA. The CDR3 reads CASSLTRRGAQGEQFF. DNA of the CDR3: TGTGCCAGCAGTCTCACACGAAGGGGGGCCCAGGGTGAGCAGTTCTTC.

The rearrangement uses TRBV18 and TRBJ2-5; 13 positions agree with TRBD2. Trimming cost V 2 bases and J 6 bases; bases outside gene matches: 6. This CDR3 is built from 16 residues. Germline V CDR1 and CDR2: KGHSH, LQKENI. The CDR3 DNA reads as TGTGCCAGCTCACCAACCGGGACTAGCGGGGCAAAGACCCAGTACTTC. Its translation is CASSPTGTSGAKTQYF.

This clonotype was counted at least ten times. The gene calls are TRBV7-6 and TRBJ2-7; D call uncertain. CDR3 length equals 14 residues. Germline lookup yields CDR1 SGHVS and CDR2 FNYEAQ. Trimming shortened V by 1 base and J by 2 bases, and 9 bases separated the two germline ends. The CDR3 DNA is TGTGCCAGCAGCTTAGGTAGTGACACCTACGAGCAGTACTTC. It is translated as CASSLGSDTYEQYF.

This clonotype was seen many times. V and J are TRBV7-9 and TRBJ2-7, with 8 bases identical to TRBD1. Unmatched junction bases numbered 6, after V lost 0 bases and J lost 5 bases. The CDR3 totals 15 residues. Germline CDR1 and CDR2: SEHNR and FQNEAQ (reference sequence). The CDR3 DNA reads TGTGCCAGCAGCTTAGCGCAGGGGGCCATCGACGAGCAGTACTTC. Translation: CASSLAQGAIDEQYF.

V and J are TRBV5-6 and TRBJ2-5, with D maybe TRBD2 (6 bases). The germline V and J ends were trimmed by 2 bases and 9 bases, with 8 bases remaining between them. The length of the CDR3 is 11 residues. Germline lookup yields CDR1 SGHDT and CDR2 YYEEEE. CDR3 region: CASSFSGPQYF. The CDR3 nucleotides are TGTGCCAGCAGCTTTAGCGGACCCCAGTACTTC.

This clonotype was detected many times. The chain joins TRBV28 to TRBJ2-5; D unresolved. The V end lost 5 bases, the J end lost 1 base, and 11 bases lay between the germline ends. The CDR3 sequence is 14 residues long. The germline gives CDR1 MDHEN, CDR2 SYDVKM. This chain's CDR3 is CASSPPWVQETQYF. The CDR3 DNA sequence: TGTGCCAGCAGTCCCCCGTGGGTCCAAGAGACCCAGTACTTC.

In this sample, this clonotype turned up many times. The chain employs TRBV20-1 and TRBJ1-5; D is perhaps TRBD1 (5 bases). The germline V gene encodes CDR1 DFQATT and CDR2 SNEGSKA (reference sequence). CDR3 length: 14 amino acids. The V end was cut by 3 bases, the J end by 7 bases, with 16 bases between. CDR3 nucleotides: TGCAGTGCTAGGGATAGGGGTTCCTTCCAGCCCCAGCATTTT. Amino acids: CSARDRGSFQPQHF.